This entry concerns a single T cell receptor (beta chain). What it binds is not known. Trimming left V 2 bases short and J 0 bases short, with 10 bases between. Germline assignment: CDR1 GTSNPN and CDR2 SVGIG (reference sequence). This CDR3 spans 14 amino acids. TCRdb re-called the reads through MiXCR, storing one row per CDR3 protein. The sample records 450,000 to 600,000 distinct CDR3 sequences, roughly a third being singletons. This record belongs to a study of T cell repertoires in cytomegalovirus infection. About the research overall: HLA-B-restricted CMV epitopes that are well studied were used alongside recently identified HLA-C-restricted ones.

Study-level results: Carriage of CMV together with the relevant HLA was identifiable through cumulative public TCR beta family frequency. HLA-C-restricted TCR beta clonotypes specific for CMV led the ex vivo response.

The V gene is TRBV30, the J gene TRBJ1-1; tentative D call: TRBD1 (5 bases). Material: cultured PBMCs, obtained from culture after CMV antigen stimulation. This sequence was found in a human donor in good health (CMV status not recorded). Some clones in this sample may be carry-over from other donors' samples. DNA of the CDR3: TGTGCCTGGAGTATATGGGGGGTGAACACTGAAGCTTTCTTT. Protein product: CAWSIWGVNTEAFF.